This T cell receptor (beta chain) originates from a study of shared clonotypes between healthy human individuals. Trimming stripped 1 base from V and 7 bases from J, with 14 bases between. Germline V gene lookup returns CDR1 MNHNS and CDR2 SASEGT. The CDR3 covers 14 residues. This clone has only one observation. Its specificity is unknown. Study-level findings and limits: There were few donors, and this limited the genetic and exposure-history diversity represented. Only blood was sampled, and tissue TCR repertoires likely differ from blood ones.

Produced via immunoSEQ multiplex PCR; TCRdb's table is partial and in-frame only. Among more than 450,000 clones listed, less than 85% were seen once. This TCR derives from a woman in her thirties or forties in good health. Some clones in this sample may be carry-over from other donors' samples. Sequencing was performed on PBMCs. The chain has TRBV6-1 and TRBJ2-7; the D gene is possibly TRBD2 (5 bases). CDR3 amino acids: CASSEGVGSEEQYF. DNA of the CDR3: TGTGCCAGCAGTGAAGGGGTAGGGAGTGAGGAGCAGTACTTC.